The 27 T cell receptor beta chains given below trace back to one sample, sequenced in a study of blood T cell repertoires in COVID-19. Some clones are missing from TCRdb's copy, which holds only in-frame ones; the method was immunoSEQ multiplex PCR. Of fewer than 250,000 clones in the sample, approximately 80% were seen once. The specimen sequenced was PBMCs or T cells enriched from blood (not recorded which). These receptors all come from a woman between 40 and 55 years old with acute COVID-19.

This clone is a singleton in its sample. This rearrangement joins TRBV27 to TRBJ1-6; 11 positions match TRBD1. This CDR3 is 15 amino acids long. Looked up from germline, CDR1 is MNHEY and CDR2 is SMNVEV (reference sequence). V shed 4 bases, J shed 10 bases, and the junction held 6 bases outside the gene matches. The CDR3 DNA reads as TGTGCCAGCAGTTCCCAGGGACAGGGGGGCTCACCCCTCCACTTT. Protein sequence: CASSSQGQGGSPLHF.

The chain has TRBV11-1 and TRBJ2-5, with TRBD1 matching 7 bases. This CDR3 contains 15 residues. V lost 6 bases and J lost 2; bases outside the gene matches: 9. Looked up from germline, CDR1 is SGHAT and CDR2 is FQDESV (reference sequence). Here the CDR3 DNA reads TGTGCCAGCAGACCAGGGACAGCCACACAAGAGACCCAGTACTTC. It is translated as CASRPGTATQETQYF.

The chain has TRBV7-3 and TRBJ2-3; 7 bases are shared with TRBD1. The CDR3 contains 14 residues. CDR1 is SGHTA and CDR2 is FQGTGA in the germline V gene. V was clipped by 5 bases and J by 4 bases; unmatched bases: 6. The CDR3 nucleotides read TGTGCCAGCAGCCTAGGGACAGTAGCAGATACGCAGTATTTT. Residues: CASSLGTVADTQYF.

This clone was counted a single time. The J gene is TRBJ1-1, the V gene TRBV6-5, with a weak D call TRBD1 (6 bases). The V and J ends lost 7 bases and 1 base respectively, with 16 bases between them. Germline loops: CDR1 MNHEY, CDR2 SVGAGI. The length of the CDR3 is 15 residues. Written as DNA, the CDR3 is TGTGCCAGCACCCAAAGGACAGTCCCGAACACTGAAGCTTTCTTT. Its protein is CASTQRTVPNTEAFF.

As DNA, the CDR3 is TGTGCCAGCACACTAAGGCGGGCCAAATCCTACAATGAGCAGTTCTTC. It yields the protein CASTLRRAKSYNEQFF. This chain links TRBV27 with TRBJ2-1; D is possibly TRBD2 (5 bases). Looked up from germline, CDR1 is MNHEY and CDR2 is SMNVEV (reference sequence). This CDR3 spans 16 amino acids. Trimming took off 7 bases at V and 1 base at J, with 17 bases between the two ends.

This clone came up a few times. This rearrangement joins TRBV19 to TRBJ1-2; no clear D gene. The CDR3 is 14 residues long. The germline V and J ends were trimmed by 5 bases and 0 bases, with 10 bases remaining between them. CDR1 and CDR2 from the germline V gene are LNHDA and SQIVND (reference sequence). CDR3 nucleotide sequence: TGTGCCAGTAGTTGGCAGTCAGCTAACTATGGCTACACCTTC. Translation gives CASSWQSANYGYTF.

This chain uses TRBV5-8 with TRBJ1-1; TRBD1 agrees at 8 bases. CDR1 and CDR2 (germline): SGHTS, YDEGEE. The CDR3 extends over 13 amino acids. Trimming took 4 bases from V and 5 from J; bases not matched to a gene: 4. The CDR3 region is CASSVDRVTEAFF. In DNA form, the CDR3 reads TGTGCCAGCAGCGTGGACAGGGTAACTGAAGCTTTCTTT.

J is TRBJ1-2 and V is TRBV6-1, with TRBD1 as a possible D gene (5 bases). The CDR3 contains 13 residues. Germline CDR1 reads MNHNS; CDR2 reads SASEGT. Trimming took off 1 base at V and 7 bases at J, with 10 bases between the two ends. This CDR3 is CASSEDAGGGYTF. The CDR3 DNA reads TGTGCCAGCAGTGAAGACGCGGGGGGTGGCTACACCTTC.

This clone was detected once. The chain links TRBV11-2 to TRBJ2-2, with unresolved D. Germline V CDR1 and CDR2: SGHAT, FQNNGV. This CDR3 spans 12 amino acids. V lost 5 bases, J lost 2 bases, and 3 bases lay in between. The DNA for the CDR3 is TGTGCCAGCAGCCGTAACACCGGGGAGCTGTTTTTT. Protein: CASSRNTGELFF.

The chain couples TRBV6-1 to TRBJ1-5; no reliable D call. Trimming pared 0 bases from V and 7 bases from J, leaving 16 bases between. The CDR3 contains 16 residues. CDR1 is MNHNS and CDR2 is SASEGT in the germline V gene. The DNA of the CDR3 is TGTGCCAGCAGTGAAGCTCGAAGGGAGGTTTGGCAGCCCCAGCATTTT. Translating it yields CASSEARREVWQPQHF.

This sequence joins TRBV5-8 and TRBJ1-1, with D perhaps matching TRBD1 (5 bases). Trimming took off 0 bases at V and 5 bases at J, with 11 bases between the two ends. Germline V gene data show CDR1 as SGHTS and CDR2 as YDEGEE. The CDR3 covers 14 residues. CDR3 DNA sequence: TGTGCCAGCAGCTTGGGGTCCAGGGAAACTGAAGCTTTCTTT. Translation: CASSLGSRETEAFF. The entire variable domain, with the rest obtained from reference TRBV5-8 and TRBJ1-1, is as follows: EAGVTQSPTHLIKTRGQQATLRCSPISGHTSVYWYQQALGLGLQFLLWYDEGEERNRGNFPPRFSGRQFPNYSSELNVNALELEDSALYLCASSLGSRETEAFFGQGTRLTVV.

This chain uses TRBV2 with TRBJ1-2; 11 nucleotides agree with TRBD1. Trimming at V came to 6 bases and at J to 8 bases, leaving 5 bases not matched to a gene. Germline V gives CDR1 SNHLY, CDR2 FYNNEI. The CDR3 consists of 13 residues. CDR3 region: CASRGQGVRGYTF. The CDR3 coding sequence is TGTGCCAGCAGGGGACAGGGGGTCAGAGGCTACACCTTC.

This chain links TRBV5-1 with TRBJ2-3; D unclear. Germline V gene sequence: CDR1 SGHRS, CDR2 YFSETQ. The CDR3 is 16 residues long. V lost 0 bases and J 3 bases, leaving 14 bases between the germline ends. This CDR3 is CASSLASMVSTDTQYF. CDR3 in DNA: TGCGCCAGCAGCTTGGCCTCAATGGTTAGTACAGATACGCAGTATTTT.

The chain links TRBV5-6 to TRBJ1-3; possibly TRBD1 for D (6 bases). This CDR3 contains 17 residues. Germline assignment: CDR1 SGHDT and CDR2 YYEEEE. The V gene lost 3 bases and the J gene lost 3 bases, with 19 bases spanning the gap. CDR3 loop: CASSWAMDRKSGNTIYF. The CDR3 bases are TGTGCCAGCAGCTGGGCGATGGACAGAAAGAGTGGAAACACCATATATTTT.

The chain carries TRBV4-3 and TRBJ2-1; TRBD2 agrees at 8 bases. The germline CDR1 and CDR2 sequences are LGHNA and YSLEER. V gave up 4 bases and J gave up 2 bases; unmatched junction bases: 4. The CDR3 is made up of 15 amino acids. For the CDR3, the DNA is TGCGCCAGCAGCCGCACGGGGGGGACCTACAATGAGCAGTTCTTC. Protein: CASSRTGGTYNEQFF.

The rearrangement links TRBV9 to TRBJ2-7; D may be TRBD1 (5 bases). Germline-derived CDR1 and CDR2 are SGDLS and YYNGEE. V was clipped by 3 bases and J by 2 bases, with 12 bases between them. This CDR3 contains 14 residues. CDR3 nucleotide sequence: TGTGCCAGCAGCGCCCGCCCCAGGGCCTACGAGCAGTACTTC. It encodes CASSARPRAYEQYF.

As regards this clone: Within the sample, other DNA sequences also encode this same CDR3. The genes are TRBV3-1 (or the pseudogene TRBV3-2) and TRBJ1-2; TRBD1 agrees at 7 bases. The V and J ends lost 1 base and 5 bases, in that order; junction bases with no gene match: 4. CDR1 is LGHDT, CDR2 YNNKEL, per germline (reference sequence). This CDR3 is built from 14 residues. The CDR3, as DNA: TGTGCCAGCAGCCAAGTCCCAGGGGGGTATGGCTACACCTTC. Its protein product is CASSQVPGGYGYTF.

The chain is built from TRBV5-8 and TRBJ1-3, with 10 bases identical to TRBD1. Losses at the gene ends were 7 bases for V and 0 bases for J; bases not matched to a gene: 13. The germline V gene encodes CDR1 SGHTS and CDR2 YDEGEE. The CDR3 runs to 18 residues. DNA of the CDR3: TGTGCCAGCGACTCCCGGGACAGGGGCACGGTCTCTGGAAACACCATATATTTT. It yields the protein CASDSRDRGTVSGNTIYF.

The chain is built from TRBV28 and TRBJ1-2, with 9 bases aligning to TRBD1. Germline CDR1 MDHEN, CDR2 SYDVKM. Unmatched junction bases numbered 7, after V lost 7 bases and J lost 7 bases. The CDR3 has 13 amino acids. As DNA, the CDR3 is TGTGCCAGCAACCTACAGGGGGCGGGTGGCTACACCTTC. Its translation: CASNLQGAGGYTF.

The chain recombines TRBV6-5 with TRBJ1-6; 8 bases line up with TRBD1. J gave up 7 bases and V 6 bases, and 2 bases lay outside the gene matches. Germline assignment: CDR1 MNHEY and CDR2 SVGAGI. CDR3 length: 13 residues. DNA for the CDR3: TGTGCCAGCAGGGACAGGGAAAATTCACCCCTCCACTTT. Protein sequence: CASRDRENSPLHF.

The rearrangement uses TRBV19 and TRBJ1-3; 7 bases line up with TRBD1. Losses at the gene ends were 9 bases for V and 2 bases for J; bases not matched to a gene: 7. This CDR3 is 14 amino acids long. Germline CDR1 and CDR2: LNHDA and SQIVND (reference sequence). The CDR3 here is CARDLQGPGNTIYF. In DNA, the CDR3 is TGTGCCAGAGACTTACAGGGGCCTGGAAACACCATATATTTT.

Note on this clone: A much larger clonotype is one base distant, so this may be a read error. V usage is TRBV5-4 and J usage is TRBJ1-1, with D unresolved. Trimming removed 4 bases at V and 1 base at J, with 5 bases between. CDR3 length equals 12 residues. Germline values: CDR1 SGHNT, CDR2 YYREEE (reference sequence). CDR3 sequence (DNA): TGTGCCAGCAGCCCAGAGAACACTGAAGCTTTCTTT. It yields the protein CASSPENTEAFF. Looking up the rest from reference TRBV5-4 and TRBJ1-1 gives the full variable domain: ETGVTQSPTHLIKTRGQQVTLRCSSQSGHNTVSWYQQALGQGPQFIFQYYREEENGRGNFPPRFSGLQFPNYSSELNVNALELDDSALYLCASSPENTEAFFGQGTRLTVV.

The chain has TRBV12-3 or TRBV12-4 and TRBJ1-2, with 8 bases lining up with TRBD1. The length of the CDR3 is 13 residues. With 5 bases clipped from V and 6 bases from J, the junction kept 5 bases outside the gene matches. CDR3 nucleotides: TGTGCCAGCAGTCCCTACAGGGGGAATGGCTACACCTTC. It translates to CASSPYRGNGYTF.

This sequence joins TRBV6-5 and TRBJ1-1; no definite D call. Germline CDR1 MNHEY, CDR2 SVGAGI. The CDR3 has 12 amino acids. V was trimmed by 6 bases and J by 6 bases, leaving 11 bases between them. The CDR3 coding sequence is TGTGCCAGCAGCCCACTGGACTCTGAAGCTTTCTTT. Translating it yields CASSPLDSEAFF.

This rearrangement joins TRBV28 to TRBJ2-7; TRBD2 matches at 11 bases. CDR3 length: 15 amino acids. The germline V gene has CDR1 MDHEN and CDR2 SYDVKM. After removal of 4 bases from V and 5 bases from J, the junction contained 7 bases not matched to a gene. CDR3 region: CASSSPSGGLDEQYF. The CDR3 DNA is TGTGCCAGCAGTTCCCCTAGCGGGGGGCTGGACGAGCAGTACTTC. Based on the CDR3 plus reference TRBV28 and TRBJ2-7, the full variable domain is DVKVTQSSRYLVKRTGEKVFLECVQDMDHENMFWYRQDPGLGLRLIYFSYDVKMKEKGDIPEGYSVSREKKERFSLILESASTNQTSMYLCASSSPSGGLDEQYFGPGTRLTVT.

The chain recombines TRBV28 with TRBJ1-1, with unresolved D. Germline CDR1 reads MDHEN; CDR2 reads SYDVKM. CDR3 length equals 14 residues. V lost 3 bases, J lost 4 bases, and 12 bases lay in between. The CDR3 DNA reads TGTGCCAGCAGTTTCTCGGGTCGGGGCACTGAAGCTTTCTTT. Translating gives CASSFSGRGTEAFF.

V is TRBV29-1 and J is TRBJ1-5, with 7 bases fitting TRBD1. The CDR3 extends over 13 amino acids. The germline V gene encodes CDR1 SQVTM and CDR2 ANQGSEA. After removal of 6 bases from V and 7 bases from J, the junction contained 9 bases not matched to a gene. The CDR3: CSVSGGMQQPQHF. For the CDR3, the DNA is TGCAGCGTCTCAGGGGGGATGCAACAGCCCCAGCATTTT.